This TCR beta chain was recorded in a study of T cell responses to AZD1222 COVID-19 vaccine. General observations from the study: No repertoire was sampled before or during the peak T cell response, only after it.

Germline values: CDR1 GTSNPN, CDR2 SVGIG (reference sequence). The CDR3 spans 14 residues. V was cut by 3 bases and J by 5 bases, with 13 bases left in between. The data were produced by immunoSEQ multiplex PCR, yet TCRdb's version contains in-frame clones alone and is incomplete. The table includes roughly 180,000 clones, approximately 90% detected once. Regarding this clone: The antigen is unknown.

The source is an adult who received the AZD1222 COVID-19 vaccine. This rearrangement joins TRBV30 to TRBJ2-2; tentatively, D is TRBD1 (5 bases). Sample: peripheral blood, taken 28 days after the second AZD1222 dose. The CDR3 protein is CAWRGGKGTGELFF. The CDR3 coding sequence is TGTGCCTGGAGGGGCGGAAAGGGGACCGGGGAGCTGTTTTTT.